A selection of T cell receptor beta chains follows, all from one sample in a study of cytomegalovirus exposure and HLA in healthy donors. Assay used: immunoSEQ multiplex PCR; TCRdb lists only in-frame clones, some missing. The profile covers about 140,000 clones, with 84% appearing a single time and around 1.4% taken by the ten largest. Sequenced: PBMCs. The source of these receptors is a woman between 25 and 40 years old in good health and CMV-seronegative. Both conserved end residues are part of each CDR3. The order of the fields is clone size, D gene, J gene, V gene, CDR3 DNA, CDR3 protein. D genes are given only for firm matches. Clone size is not always given. Where it is, it says once, few, many or a class for expanded clones.

>-|TRBD1|TRBJ1-3|TRBV5-1
TGCGCCAGCAGCTTTGACATGGGACAGGGGTCGCCTGGAAACACCATATATTTT
CASSFDMGQGSPGNTIYF
>-|-|TRBJ1-1|TRBV2
TGTGCCAGCATCGAACGGGGGAAGGATGAAGCTTTCTTT
CASIERGKDEAFF
>-|TRBD1|TRBJ1-4|TRBV18
TGTGCCAGCTCACCACGGGGACAGGAAAGCGGGGGGAATGAAAAACTGTTTTTT
CASSPRGQESGGNEKLFF
>-|-|TRBJ1-1|TRBV28
TGTGCCAGCAGTCCCCGGGGGGCGTACACTGAAGCTTTCTTT
CASSPRGAYTEAFF
>once|TRBD2|TRBJ2-1|TRBV2
TGTGCCAGCAGTGACTCGAGCGGGGGGGCCGCCGTACAGTTCTTC
CASSDSSGGAAVQFF
>once|-|TRBJ2-1|TRBV6-6
TGTGCCAGCAGTTCCCGGGGGAGCTCCTACAATGAGCAGTTCTTC
CASSSRGSSYNEQFF
>-|TRBD1|TRBJ1-1|TRBV18
TGTGCCAGCTCAGCCCTCAGGGGGCAAGGGGACACTGAAGCTTTCTTT
CASSALRGQGDTEAFF
>-|-|TRBJ1-1|TRBV7-6
TGTGCCAGCAGCTTATTGTTCGGGGTAATAAACACTGAAGCTTTCTTT
CASSLLFGVINTEAFF
>-|TRBD2|TRBJ2-1|TRBV5-4
TGTGCCAGCGGGACGGGCGGGGGGGTCTACAATGAGCAGTTCTTC
CASGTGGGVYNEQFF
>-|TRBD1|TRBJ1-2|TRBV5-1
TGCGCCAGCAGCATCGGGACAGGGGTCGTGAGGGGCTACACCTTC
CASSIGTGVVRGYTF
>-|-|TRBJ2-3|TRBV5-1
TGCGCCAGCAGCTTGGTCAGAACGGATACGCAGTATTTT
CASSLVRTDTQYF
>-|TRBD1|TRBJ2-7|TRBV12-5
TGTGCTAGTGCCTGGACAGGGGCAACCTACGAGCAGTACTTC
CASAWTGATYEQYF
>few|TRBD2|TRBJ2-1|TRBV9
TGTGCCAGCAGCGTAGGGGTTAGCGGGGAGACTAATGAGCAGTTCTTC
CASSVGVSGETNEQFF
>many|-|TRBJ2-7|TRBV2
TGTGCCAGCAGCACAGGCAGCTACGAGCAGTACTTC
CASSTGSYEQYF
>-|-|TRBJ1-6|TRBV6-5
TGTGCCAGCAGTTTCAGGATCCATTCACCCCTCCACTTT
CASSFRIHSPLHF
>-|-|TRBJ1-4|TRBV9
TGTGCCAGCAGCGTACAGGGACAACTTAATGAAAAACTGTTTTTT
CASSVQGQLNEKLFF
>-|-|TRBJ2-1|TRBV5-4
TGTGCCAGCAGCTTGCTCGGGAGCTCCTACAATGAGCAGTTCTTC
CASSLLGSSYNEQFF
>few|-|TRBJ1-4|TRBV2
TGTGCCAGCAAGGGGTCTGGTAATGAAAAACTGTTTTTT
CASKGSGNEKLFF
>-|-|TRBJ2-3|TRBV7-3
TGTGCCAGCAGCTTCGGGGGGCCCTCAGATACGCAGTATTTT
CASSFGGPSDTQYF
>once|TRBD2|TRBJ2-5|TRBV30
TGTGCCTGGAATCTAGCGGGGGGGAGTTTGGAGACCCAGTACTTC
CAWNLAGGSLETQYF
>-|-|TRBJ1-2|TRBV19
TGTGCCAGTAGTATCGGAGGTTCCGGCTACACCTTC
CASSIGGSGYTF
>-|TRBD1|TRBJ2-3|TRBV5-6
TGTGCCAGCAAGAAGACAGGGGGCTCTACAGATACGCAGTATTTT
CASKKTGGSTDTQYF
>-|-|TRBJ1-4|TRBV28
TGTGCCAGCAGTGAGACAGAAAAACTGTTTTTT
CASSETEKLFF
>once|TRBD1|TRBJ2-7|TRBV2
TGTGCCAGCAGTGAACGACAGGGGGCCTACGAGCAGTACTTC
CASSERQGAYEQYF
>-|TRBD1|TRBJ1-1|TRBV6-1
TGTGCCAGCAGTCAACCCGGACAGGTTAACACTGAAGCTTTCTTT
CASSQPGQVNTEAFF
>-|TRBD2|TRBJ2-5|TRBV9
TGTGCCAGCAGCGTAGCGGGGGGAGAGACCCAGTACTTC
CASSVAGGETQYF
>-|TRBD2|TRBJ2-3|TRBV9
TGTGCCAGCAGCGTAGTCGGACTAGCGGACTCAGATACGCAGTATTTT
CASSVVGLADSDTQYF
>-|-|TRBJ2-3|TRBV1
TGCACCAGCAGCCCGTACGGGGATTTGACAGATACGCAGTATTTT
CTSSPYGDLTDTQYF
>-|-|TRBJ2-2|TRBV18
TGTGCCAGCTCATCCAGGGATCCCGGGGAGCTGTTTTTT
CASSSRDPGELFF
>-|-|TRBJ2-2|TRBV18
TGTGCCAGCTCACCGAAGGAGTACGGCACCGGGGAGCTGTTTTTT
CASSPKEYGTGELFF
>-|-|TRBJ2-7|TRBV5-1
TGCGCCAGCAGGCTGGAGGTGCGCTACGAGCAGTACTTC
CASRLEVRYEQYF
>-|-|TRBJ2-7|TRBV18
TGTGCCAGCTCACCACGGCAGAACTACGAGCAGTACTTC
CASSPRQNYEQYF
>-|-|TRBJ1-5|TRBV5-4
TGTGCCAGCAGCAGCGACCGGCAGGGGCCCCAGCATTTT
CASSSDRQGPQHF
>-|TRBD1|TRBJ1-2|TRBV19
TGTGCCAGTACCCGGGACAGCAATTATGGCTACACCTTC
CASTRDSNYGYTF
>-|TRBD1|TRBJ1-1|TRBV2
TGTGCCACCAGGGGGCGTCTTGAAGCTTTCTTT
CATRGRLEAFF
>-|-|TRBJ1-6|TRBV7-6
TGTGCCAGCAGCTTATCAGCGTCCTATAATTCACCCCTCCACTTT
CASSLSASYNSPLHF
>-|-|TRBJ1-6|TRBV5-1
TGCGCCAGCAGCTTGGGTAGCAGCTCCTATAATTCACCCCTCCACTTT
CASSLGSSSYNSPLHF
>-|TRBD1|TRBJ2-7|TRBV18
TGTGCCAGCTCGTCCGGGACAGGGTCCTACGAGCAGTACTTC
CASSSGTGSYEQYF
>-|-|TRBJ1-5|TRBV27
TGTGCCAGCAGTTCGGACAGACTGTCGCCCCAGCATTTT
CASSSDRLSPQHF
>-|-|TRBJ2-4|TRBV11-3
TGTGCCAGCAGCTCGGTTGGGGGCCTTCAGTACTTC
CASSSVGGLQYF